This T cell receptor beta chain originates from a study of TIL therapy for anti-PD-1-resistant metastatic lung cancer. Background on the study: Progressing patients received lymphodepletion, expanded TIL infusion and IL-2. Tumors carried a median 1.5 non-synonymous mutations per megabase.

Described time point: pre-treatment sample, taken before nivolumab and TIL therapy. Germline-derived CDR1 and CDR2 are LNHDA and SQIVND (reference sequence). The CDR3 runs 13 residues. V lost 9 bases, J lost 7 bases, and 15 bases lay in between. This was the immunoSEQ v3 assay. Survey-level samples got 2 million to 2.5 million read pairs; deep-level samples got roughly 4.5-6.5 million. Clones were read by immunoSEQ multiplex PCR, and TCRdb kept only the in-frame ones, dropping some. Here the sample spans about 59,000 clones, less than 85% being singletons. This chain links TRBV19 with TRBJ2-2; tentative D call: TRBD1 (6 bases). Sequenced material: blood, taken at baseline. This TCR was sampled from a person aged 25-85 years with non-small cell lung cancer. CDR3 residues: CASSLYRDGELFF. In nucleotides, the CDR3 is TGTGCCAGCAGTCTTTACAGGGACGGGGAGCTGTTTTTT.